This TCR beta chain was captured in a study of cytomegalovirus exposure and HLA in healthy donors. Findings of the study overall: It is likely that the observed cluster of highly shared sequence variants was a sequencing artifact. In an earlier analysis, most TCR beta V segments were productive about 87% or about 30% of the time. An assumption of roughly uniform sequencing depth across donors underlay the presence/absence analyses.

Germline V CDR1 and CDR2: GTSNPN, SVGIG (reference sequence). The CDR3 contains 14 residues. V shed 4 bases and J shed 8 bases, with 18 bases lying between them. The PCR contained 60 Vbeta and 13 Jbeta primers. Assay used: immunoSEQ multiplex PCR; TCRdb lists only in-frame clones, some missing. The sample has 150,000 to 200,000 clones, around 75% seen once. Comments on this clone: Antigen: not known.

The sample was PBMCs. This chain joins TRBV30 and TRBJ2-1, with D maybe TRBD2 (7 bases). The source of this sequence is a man younger than 35 in good health and CMV-seropositive. CDR3: CAWNAGGPVHEQFF. DNA of the CDR3: TGTGCCTGGAACGCCGGGGGGCCGGTACATGAGCAGTTCTTC.